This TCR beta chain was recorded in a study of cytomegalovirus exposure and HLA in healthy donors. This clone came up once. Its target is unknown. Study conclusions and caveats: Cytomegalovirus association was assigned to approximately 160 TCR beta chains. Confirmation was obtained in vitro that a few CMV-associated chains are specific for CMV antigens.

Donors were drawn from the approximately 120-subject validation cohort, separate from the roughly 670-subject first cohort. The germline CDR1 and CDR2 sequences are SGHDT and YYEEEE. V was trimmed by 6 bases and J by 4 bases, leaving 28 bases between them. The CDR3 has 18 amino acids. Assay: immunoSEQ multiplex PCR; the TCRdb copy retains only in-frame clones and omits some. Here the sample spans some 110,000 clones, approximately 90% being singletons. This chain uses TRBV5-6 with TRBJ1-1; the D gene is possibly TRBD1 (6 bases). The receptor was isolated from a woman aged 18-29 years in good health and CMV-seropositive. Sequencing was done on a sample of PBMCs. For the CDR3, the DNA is TGTGCCAGCACCCCGAGAACTTCAGGGGCCGTCCGGGGCACTGAAGCTTTCTTT. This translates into CASTPRTSGAVRGTEAFF.